The source of this T cell receptor beta chain is a study of blood T cell repertoires in COVID-19. This clone was picked up a small number of times. The data were produced by immunoSEQ multiplex PCR, yet TCRdb's version contains in-frame clones alone and is incomplete. The table lists roughly 18,000 clones, over 75% of them singletons, with 16% in the top ten. The CDR3 runs 12 residues. V was trimmed by 2 bases and J by 4 bases, leaving 5 bases between them. Germline CDR1 and CDR2: SNHLY and FYNNEI. The gene calls are TRBV2 and TRBJ1-2; D gene uncertain. The clonotype was recovered from a man aged 65 to 79 with COVID-19, enrolled during active disease. Sequencing was carried out using peripheral blood. This CDR3 reads CASSESPYGYTF. The DNA for the CDR3 is TGTGCCAGCAGTGAAAGCCCCTATGGCTACACCTTC.